The 5 T cell receptor beta chains presented below share a single source sample, sequenced in a study of shared clonotypes between healthy human individuals (dated by TCRdb to 2018 to 2021). Libraries were constructed by the immunoSEQ multiplex PCR assay. TCRdb limited this immuneACCESS table to in-frame rearrangements with V and J called. A share of clones is missing; checked studies link under half to unresolved V genes, and the rest is unexplained. Counted in this sample were some 2,500,000 clones; around 92% of them appeared once. The top ten clonotypes cover about 0.41% of the sample. Sequencing was performed on naive CD4+ T cells from PBMCs. The cell subset or site label, read with the paper, signifies: CD45RA+ positively selected. These receptor sequences come from a man in his late teens or twenties in good health. Some clones in this sample may be carry-over from other donors' samples.

The chain links TRBV11-2 to TRBJ2-3, with D perhaps assigned TRBD1 or TRBD2 (5 bases each). Germline lookup yields CDR1 SGHAT and CDR2 FQNNGV. The V and J ends lost 5 bases and 0 bases respectively, with 12 bases between them. The CDR3 consists of 15 residues. CDR3 protein: CASSGGLTSTDTQYF. DNA for the CDR3: TGTGCCAGCAGCGGGGGATTGACTAGCACAGATACGCAGTATTTT.

V is TRBV7-3 and J is TRBJ2-1; TRBD2 matches 7 bases. Germline CDR1 reads SGHTA; CDR2 reads FQGTGA. The CDR3 is 14 residues long. Trimming removed 1 base from V and 10 bases from J; junction bases left unmatched: 7. In nucleotides, the CDR3 is TGTGCCAGCAGCTTAATGCCCCTGGGGGGGGAGCAGTTCTTC. Translating gives CASSLMPLGGEQFF.

Turning to this clone: The sample carries other DNA sequences with the same CDR3. The rearrangement joins TRBV14 to TRBJ2-5; D not resolved. Between the trimmed V and J ends, which lost 3 bases and 3 bases, there was a span of 2 bases. Per the germline V gene, CDR1 is SGHDN and CDR2 is FVKESK. The CDR3 sequence is 11 residues long. Here the CDR3 reads CASSQEETQYF. The CDR3 DNA is TGTGCCAGCAGCCAGGAAGAGACCCAGTACTTC. The full variable domain, with the rest looked up from reference TRBV14 and TRBJ2-5, is EAGVTQFPSHSVIEKGQTVTLRCDPISGHDNLYWYRRVMGKEIKFLLHFVKESKQDESGMPNNRFLAERTGGTYSTLKVQPAELEDSGVYFCASSQEETQYFGPGTRLLVL.

The chain uses TRBV2 and TRBJ1-2; TRBD1 matches 9 bases. Germline V gene lookup returns CDR1 SNHLY and CDR2 FYNNEI. V shed 5 bases and J 1 base; nucleotides not matched to a gene: 5. The CDR3 totals 15 residues. CDR3 in amino acids: CASSNGQGINYGYTF. The CDR3 nucleotides read TGTGCCAGCAGTAACGGACAGGGGATTAACTATGGCTACACCTTC. The whole variable domain, remainder taken from reference TRBV2 and TRBJ1-2, is EPEVTQTPSHQVTQMGQEVILRCVPISNHLYFYWYRQILGQKVEFLVSFYNNEISEKSEIFDDQFSVERPDGSNFTLKIRSTKLEDSAMYFCASSNGQGINYGYTFGSGTRLTVV.

The chain couples TRBV18 to TRBJ2-7; D is unclear. Germline CDR1 KGHSH, CDR2 LQKENI. The CDR3 length is 13 residues. V lost 4 bases and J 6 bases, leaving 13 bases between the germline ends. The CDR3 nucleotides read TGTGCCAGCTCACGAGGCCTCCTTTCCGAGCAGTACTTC. Its protein is CASSRGLLSEQYF.